Below are 12 T cell receptor beta chains sequenced from a single sample in a study of human T cells and chemical hapten exposure. Noted time point: pre-sensitization, week 0. Treatment defined: therapeutic diphenylcyclopropenone sensitization with weekly scalp DPC. MiXCR was run by TCRdb on the RACE reads, yielding one entry per CDR3 protein. Of a few hundred thousand distinct CDR3 sequences detected, roughly 6% appear once; the ten largest clones hold 7% to 10%. The sample in question was whole blood, obtained in connection with sensitization to the hapten diphenylcyclopropenone (DPC). These receptors were taken from a woman between 18 and 29 years old with alopecia areata. Some clones in this sample may be carry-over from other donors' samples.

The rearrangement links TRBV3-1 to TRBJ2-2; D tentatively reads TRBD1 or TRBD2 (6 bases each). V lost 2 bases, J lost 0 bases, and 16 bases lay in between. The CDR3 covers 18 residues. Germline loops: CDR1 LGHDT, CDR2 YNNKEL (reference sequence). DNA for the CDR3: TGTGCCAGCAGCCAACGTCCTAGTCGGGGGCCGAACACCGGGGAGCTGTTTTTT. Protein sequence: CASSQRPSRGPNTGELFF.

In its sample, this clonotype was seen many times. One end of the junction fails to match germline, which may point to a read error. V is TRBV6-1 and J is TRBJ1-1; TRBD1 agrees at 7 bases. The CDR3 extends over 13 amino acids. Germline-derived CDR1 and CDR2 are MNHNS and SASEGT. The CDR3 DNA reads as TGTGCCAGCAGCCACGGAGAGGGGACAGACCTTAGCTTT. Amino acids: CASSHGEGTDLSF.

This clonotype has a handful of counts. V and J are TRBV25-1 and TRBJ2-3; 9 bases line up with TRBD1. The CDR3 length is 16 residues. Germline trimming cut 5 bases from V and 4 bases from J; bases unmatched to any gene: 10. Germline V gives CDR1 MGHDK, CDR2 SYGVNS. CDR3 in DNA: TGTGCCAGCAGTCCTACCTCACAGGGGGCTGCAGATACGCAGTATTTT. It translates to CASSPTSQGAADTQYF.

This clonotype was seen a handful of times. V is TRBV6-2 or TRBV6-3 and J is TRBJ1-2; D is possibly TRBD1 (6 bases). CDR1 is MNHEY and CDR2 is SVGEGT in the germline V gene. The ends were cut back, 10 bases at V and 6 bases at J, with 33 bases in the middle. The CDR3 runs 18 residues. The chain's CDR3 is CATQPPGVRDTGRNGYTF. In DNA, the CDR3 is TGTGCCACTCAACCCCCGGGGGTCCGGGACACAGGGCGTAATGGCTACACCTTC.

This clonotype was seen repeatedly, ten times or more. The rearrangement joins TRBV10-3 to TRBJ2-3; possible D gene TRBD2, 5 bases. This CDR3 comprises 14 residues. The germline V and J ends were trimmed by 2 bases and 8 bases, with 14 bases remaining between them. Germline V gene sequence: CDR1 ENHRY, CDR2 SYGVKD. The CDR3 here is CAISETLSAVTQYF. The CDR3 coding sequence is TGTGCCATCAGTGAGACCCTTAGCGCTGTTACGCAGTATTTT.

This clonotype occurred a few times. The gene calls are TRBV7-9 and TRBJ2-1, with 9 bases aligning to TRBD1. This CDR3 is 17 amino acids long. V shed 9 bases, J shed 0 bases, and the junction held 12 bases outside the gene matches. Per the germline V gene, CDR1 is SEHNR and CDR2 is FQNEAQ (reference sequence). CDR3 sequence reads: CASTGQGVSSSYNEQFF. CDR3 coding DNA: TGTGCCAGTACGGGACAGGGTGTATCGAGCTCCTACAATGAGCAGTTCTTC.

Many counts were recorded for this clonotype. This rearrangement joins TRBV6-5 to TRBJ2-3, with 8 positions matching TRBD2. Germline V CDR1 and CDR2: MNHEY, SVGAGI. Trimming cost V 6 bases and J 4 bases; bases outside gene matches: 3. CDR3 length: 13 residues. The CDR3 region has the DNA TGTGCCAGCAGAGGACTAGCAGCAGATACGCAGTATTTT. Residues: CASRGLAADTQYF.

V gene TRBV4-2 combines with J gene TRBJ1-4; 7 nucleotides line up with TRBD1. This CDR3 comprises 19 residues. The trim removed 0 bases at V and 5 bases at J, leaving 15 bases unmatched. Germline loops: CDR1 LGHNA, CDR2 YNFKEQ. The CDR3 DNA sequence: TGTGCCAGCAGCCAAGAATCCCTAGTCCGGGACAGCCAAAATGAAAAACTGTTTTTT. This gives the protein CASSQESLVRDSQNEKLFF.

The rearrangement uses TRBV6-5 and TRBJ1-3, with D uncertain. Trimming shortened V by 3 bases and J by 0 bases, and 12 bases separated the two germline ends. CDR1 is MNHEY and CDR2 is SVGAGI in the germline V gene. This CDR3 is built from 16 residues. CDR3 protein: CASSYQQFSSGNTIYF. In DNA form, the CDR3 reads TGTGCCAGCAGTTATCAACAGTTTAGCTCTGGAAACACCATATATTTT.

The chain carries TRBV6-1 and TRBJ1-5, with 7 positions matching TRBD1. V trimming: 5 bases; J trimming: 4 bases; junction bases outside the gene matches: 11. The CDR3 loop spans 16 amino acids. The germline V gene has CDR1 MNHNS and CDR2 SASEGT. CDR3 region: CASSFLRDSTNQPQHF. The CDR3 nucleotides are TGTGCCAGCAGTTTTCTCCGGGACAGTACTAATCAGCCCCAGCATTTT.

The sample holds a few counts of this clonotype. The chain employs TRBV6-1 and TRBJ1-3; D perhaps matches TRBD1 (5 bases). Per the germline V gene, CDR1 is MNHNS and CDR2 is SASEGT. The CDR3 covers 18 residues. Trimming took off 1 base at V and 0 bases at J, with 16 bases between the two ends. Here the CDR3 reads CASSEVGALTGSGNTIYF. The CDR3 DNA reads as TGTGCCAGCAGTGAAGTCGGGGCTCTGACGGGCTCTGGAAACACCATATATTTT.

This clonotype appeared many times. The V call is TRBV5-1, the J call TRBJ1-1; maybe TRBD1 (6 bases). CDR3 length equals 14 residues. The V end lost 6 bases, the J end lost 2 bases, and 14 bases lay between the germline ends. Per the germline V gene, CDR1 is SGHRS and CDR2 is YFSETQ. Here the CDR3 DNA reads TGCGCCAGCACCCCAGGGACATCCAACACTGAAGCTTTCTTT. Its translation: CASTPGTSNTEAFF.